The clone carrying this T cell receptor beta chain appeared once. Antigen specificity is unknown. This specimen belongs to a study of shared clonotypes between healthy human individuals. Study details: Participating donors consisted of a couple of women and a few men aged 18 to 49. There were three CD4 naive, three CD4 memory, two CD8 naive and one CD8 memory plates per donor. Study-wide findings and caveats: Non-shared clonotypes showed lower generation probabilities than clonotypes common to all four donors.

The material for each subset, its genomic DNA, was split evenly across several immunoSEQ plates. Sequenced by immunoSEQ multiplex PCR; TCRdb stores in-frame clones only, minus some. This table has over a million clones, 96% appearing once. Trimming took off 6 bases at V and 3 bases at J, with 22 bases between the two ends. The CDR3 has 17 residues. In germline, CDR1 is LNHDA, CDR2 SQIVND (reference sequence). The sample was naive CD4+ T cells sorted from blood. Subset specified: CD45RA+ positively selected. This chain uses TRBV19 with TRBJ2-3, with a tentative D call TRBD2 (6 bases). The clonotype comes from a man between 25 and 39 years old in good health. The CDR3 DNA reads as TGTGCCAGTAGACCACCCGTTGGCTCGGGAGTAACAGATACGCAGTATTTT. Translation gives CASRPPVGSGVTDTQYF.